One sample yielded the 14 T cell receptor beta chains listed below, sequenced in a study of early T cells in non-severe SARS-CoV-2 infection. TCRdb reanalysed the 5' RACE reads using MiXCR and keeps one entry per CDR3 protein. The profile covers tens of thousands of distinct CDR3 sequences, with 9.5% to 15% appearing a single time and 3% to 4.5% taken by the ten largest. Sample: whole blood. The source is an adult who was a healthcare worker with PCR-confirmed SARS-CoV-2 infection or an uninfected control (not recorded which).

This clonotype turned up a few times. The DNA for the CDR3 is TGTGCCAGCAGCCGCACAGGGAACAACAATGAGCAGTTCTTC. This codes for CASSRTGNNNEQFF. The V gene is TRBV11-2, the J gene TRBJ2-1, with D possibly matching TRBD1 (6 bases). V shed 5 bases and J shed 5 bases, with 13 bases lying between them. This CDR3 contains 14 residues. Germline-derived CDR1 and CDR2 are SGHAT and FQNNGV.

This clonotype was counted once. The chain employs TRBV20-1 and TRBJ1-5; no definite D call. The CDR3 runs to 13 residues. V gave up 5 bases and J gave up 2 bases, with 10 bases separating them. The germline V gene has CDR1 DFQATT and CDR2 SNEGSKA (reference sequence). CDR3: CSAYSERNQPQHF. In DNA, the CDR3 is TGCAGTGCTTATTCGGAGCGCAATCAGCCCCAGCATTTT.

The J gene is TRBJ1-4, the V gene TRBV29-1; D is perhaps TRBD1 (6 bases). The V end lost 8 bases, the J end lost 7 bases, and 17 bases lay between the germline ends. The CDR3 sequence is 13 residues long. Germline V gives CDR1 SQVTM, CDR2 ANQGSEA. The CDR3, as DNA: TGCAGCCTTGGTCGGGGGGCGGGTGAAAAACTGTTTTTT. It yields the protein CSLGRGAGEKLFF.

This clonotype has ten or more counts. This chain links TRBV2 with TRBJ2-1; D gene uncertain. CDR1 and CDR2 (germline): SNHLY, FYNNEI. The CDR3 consists of 18 residues. The germline V and J ends were trimmed by 5 bases and 1 base, with 21 bases remaining between them. The CDR3 protein is CASSIDKSSHLSYNEQFF. DNA for the CDR3: TGTGCCAGCAGTATCGACAAGAGTTCTCACCTATCCTACAATGAGCAGTTCTTC.

This chain connects TRBV20-1 to TRBJ1-5; 8 bases map to TRBD1. Losses at the gene ends were 5 bases for V and 2 bases for J; bases not matched to a gene: 11. The CDR3 extends over 16 amino acids. Germline lookup yields CDR1 DFQATT and CDR2 SNEGSKA (reference sequence). Written as DNA, the CDR3 is TGCAGTGCTCCGCCGCCCGGGACAGGAGGCAATCAGCCCCAGCATTTT. Encoded protein: CSAPPPGTGGNQPQHF.

Many counts were recorded for this clonotype. The chain employs TRBV6-6 and TRBJ1-1; no definite D call. CDR1 and CDR2 (germline): MNHNY, SVGAGI (reference sequence). CDR3 length: 16 amino acids. V gave up 2 bases and J gave up 1 base, with 14 bases separating them. The CDR3 bases are TGTGCCAGCAGTTACCTTAAAACCGGGTCGAACACTGAAGCTTTCTTT. This translates into CASSYLKTGSNTEAFF.

The chain has TRBV3-1 and TRBJ2-7; TRBD1 agrees at 10 bases. Germline trimming cut 7 bases from V and 3 bases from J; bases unmatched to any gene: 9. The CDR3 covers 15 residues. Germline V gene lookup returns CDR1 LGHDT and CDR2 YNNKEL (reference sequence). CDR3 protein: CASKERTGGNYEQYF. For the CDR3, the DNA is TGTGCCAGCAAGGAACGGACAGGGGGGAACTACGAGCAGTACTTC.

This clonotype was detected only a few times. The chain uses TRBV28 and TRBJ2-3, with no clear D. CDR1 is MDHEN and CDR2 is SYDVKM in the germline V gene. The V gene lost 4 bases and the J gene lost 4 bases, with 15 bases spanning the gap. This CDR3 is built from 15 residues. CDR3 sequence reads: CASSSPSKVADTQYF. The DNA of the CDR3 is TGTGCCAGCAGTTCCCCCTCGAAGGTTGCAGATACGCAGTATTTT. Looking up the rest from reference TRBV28 and TRBJ2-3 gives the full variable domain: DVKVTQSSRYLVKRTGEKVFLECVQDMDHENMFWYRQDPGLGLRLIYFSYDVKMKEKGDIPEGYSVSREKKERFSLILESASTNQTSMYLCASSSPSKVADTQYFGPGTRLTVL.

This sequence joins TRBV6-1 and TRBJ1-4, with D unclear. Germline CDR1 MNHNS, CDR2 SASEGT. V dropped 6 bases and J dropped 3 bases, with 17 bases sitting between them. This CDR3 has 16 amino acids. The CDR3 reads CASRRASSSANEKLFF. DNA of the CDR3: TGTGCCAGCAGGCGGGCCTCCAGCTCTGCTAATGAAAAACTGTTTTTT.

The sample holds many counts of this clonotype. The CDR3 DNA follows: TGTGCCAGCTCACCACCAACAGGGAGCTATGGCTACACCTTC. Translating it yields CASSPPTGSYGYTF. The J gene is TRBJ1-2, the V gene TRBV18; a weak D match, TRBD1 (6 bases). CDR1 and CDR2 from the germline V gene are KGHSH and LQKENI. The CDR3 has 14 residues. Trimming shortened V by 0 bases and J by 4 bases, and 9 bases separated the two germline ends.

The chain couples TRBV7-2 to TRBJ2-5; D may be TRBD1 (6 bases). The germline gives CDR1 SGHTA, CDR2 FQGNSA. V lost 7 bases, J lost 9 bases, and 18 bases lay in between. The CDR3 runs 13 residues. The CDR3 loop reads CASTPGQPAAQYF. In DNA form, the CDR3 reads TGTGCCAGCACCCCCGGACAGCCAGCGGCCCAGTACTTC. Drawing the rest from reference TRBV7-2 and TRBJ2-5, the complete variable domain is GAGVSQSPSNKVTEKGKDVELRCDPISGHTALYWYRQSLGQGLEFLIYFQGNSAPDKSGLPSDRFSAERTGGSVSTLTIQRTQQEDSAVYLCASTPGQPAAQYFGPGTRLLVL.

In its sample, this clonotype was seen a few times. The CDR3: CASAPQGPRDNQPQHF. CDR3 nucleotides: TGTGCCAGCGCTCCACAGGGGCCCCGTGACAATCAGCCCCAGCATTTT. V gene TRBV18 combines with J gene TRBJ1-5, with 7 bases fitting TRBD1. The germline V gene has CDR1 KGHSH and CDR2 LQKENI. Germline trimming cut 8 bases from V and 3 bases from J; bases unmatched to any gene: 13. The CDR3 is 16 residues long.

This chain joins TRBV3-1 and TRBJ2-5, with 10 bases aligning to TRBD1. V shed 4 bases, J shed 1 base, and the junction held 12 bases outside the gene matches. This CDR3 is 18 amino acids long. Germline V gene sequence: CDR1 LGHDT, CDR2 YNNKEL (reference sequence). CDR3 sequence (DNA): TGTGCCAGCAGCCGGAGGACAGGGGGTGGCTTGAGCCAAGAGACCCAGTACTTC. It specifies CASSRRTGGGLSQETQYF.

The table lists this clonotype with many counts. The chain couples TRBV20-1 to TRBJ2-7; tentative D call: TRBD2 (6 bases). The CDR3 sequence is 15 residues long. Germline CDR1 reads DFQATT; CDR2 reads SNEGSKA (reference sequence). V was trimmed by 0 bases and J by 6 bases, leaving 18 bases between them. This chain's CDR3 is CSARDLGGGMAEQYF. As DNA, the CDR3 is TGCAGTGCTAGAGATTTAGGAGGCGGGATGGCCGAGCAGTACTTC.